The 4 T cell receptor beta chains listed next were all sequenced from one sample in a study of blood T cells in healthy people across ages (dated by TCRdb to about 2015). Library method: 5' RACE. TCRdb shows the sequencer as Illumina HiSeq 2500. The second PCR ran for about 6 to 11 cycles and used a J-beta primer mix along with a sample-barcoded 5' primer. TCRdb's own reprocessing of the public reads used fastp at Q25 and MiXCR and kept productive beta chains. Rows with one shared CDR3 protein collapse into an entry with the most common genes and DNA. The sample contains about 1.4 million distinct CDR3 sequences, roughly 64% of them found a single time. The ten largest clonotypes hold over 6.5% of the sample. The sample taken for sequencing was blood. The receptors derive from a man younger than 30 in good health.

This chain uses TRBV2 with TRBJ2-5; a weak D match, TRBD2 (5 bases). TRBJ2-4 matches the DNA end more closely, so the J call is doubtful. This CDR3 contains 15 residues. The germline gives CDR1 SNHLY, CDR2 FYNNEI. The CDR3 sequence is CANRLLDWEQDIQYF. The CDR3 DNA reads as TGTGCCAACAGACTACTTGATTGGGAGCAGGACATTCAGTACTTC.

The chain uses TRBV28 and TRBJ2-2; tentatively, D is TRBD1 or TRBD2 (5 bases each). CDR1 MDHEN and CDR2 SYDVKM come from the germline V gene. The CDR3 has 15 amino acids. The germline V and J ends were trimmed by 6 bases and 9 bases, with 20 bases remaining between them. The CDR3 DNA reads TGTGCCAGCAGGGCCGGGACCACCGGCGCTCGGGAGCTGTTTTTT. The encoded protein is CASRAGTTGARELFF.

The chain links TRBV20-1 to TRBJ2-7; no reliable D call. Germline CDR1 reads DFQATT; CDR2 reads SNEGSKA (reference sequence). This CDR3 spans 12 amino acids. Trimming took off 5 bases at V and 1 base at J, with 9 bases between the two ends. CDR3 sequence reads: CSAPRTSYEQYF. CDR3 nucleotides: TGCAGTGCTCCCCGTACATCCTACGAGCAGTACTTC.

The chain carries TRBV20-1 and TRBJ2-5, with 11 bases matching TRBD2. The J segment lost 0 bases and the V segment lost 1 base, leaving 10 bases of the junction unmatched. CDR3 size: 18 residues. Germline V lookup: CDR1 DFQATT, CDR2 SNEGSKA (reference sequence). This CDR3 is CSARGSSSGGLYQETQYF. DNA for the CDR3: TGCAGTGCTAGAGGCTCCTCTAGCGGGGGGCTGTACCAAGAGACCCAGTACTTC.